The rows below give T cell receptor beta chains drawn from one sample of a study of blood T cell repertoires in COVID-19. Method: immunoSEQ multiplex PCR; TCRdb's copy keeps in-frame clones and lacks some. The sample includes more than 50,000 clones, around 70% of them seen just once. Sequencing was performed on peripheral blood. Source of these receptors: a woman aged 70-85 years with acute or convalescent COVID-19. Each CDR3 is given with its conserved first and last residue. D genes are given only for firm matches. Clone size, where shown, is once, few, many, or a class for clones that have expanded.

v_gene: TRBV19
j_gene: TRBJ2-3
abundance: -
d_gene: -
CDR3nt: TGTGCCAGTAGTATCTTGTCTAGCCTCCTTGATACGCAGTATTTT
CDR3aa: CASSILSSLLDTQYF

v_gene: TRBV3-1/TRBV3-2
j_gene: TRBJ1-6
abundance: -
d_gene: -
CDR3nt: TGTGCCAGCAGCCTTCAGGGGAGTAATTCACCCCTCCACTTT
CDR3aa: CASSLQGSNSPLHF

v_gene: TRBV7-9
j_gene: TRBJ1-4
abundance: -
d_gene: -
CDR3nt: TGTGCCAGCAGCTTAGGAGTCGGGACTGCAGATGAAAAACTGTTTTTT
CDR3aa: CASSLGVGTADEKLFF

v_gene: TRBV9
j_gene: TRBJ2-1
abundance: many
d_gene: -
CDR3nt: TGTGCCAGCAGCGTGTCGGGGGAGAGTTTCTATGAGCAGTTCTTC
CDR3aa: CASSVSGESFYEQFF

v_gene: TRBV30
j_gene: TRBJ2-7
abundance: once
d_gene: -
CDR3nt: TGTGCCTGGAGAGGTAATAGGGTAGGGGGTAGTGCATACGAGCAGTACTTC
CDR3aa: CAWRGNRVGGSAYEQYF

v_gene: TRBV9
j_gene: TRBJ1-2
abundance: once
d_gene: -
CDR3nt: TGTGCCAGCAGCGTCCGACAGACAGGAAACTATGGCTACACCTTC
CDR3aa: CASSVRQTGNYGYTF

v_gene: TRBV3-1/TRBV3-2
j_gene: TRBJ2-5
abundance: -
d_gene: TRBD1
CDR3nt: TGTGCCAGCAGCCAAGCCGGACAGGGTAGGGGAGTAAGAGAGACCCAGTACTTC
CDR3aa: CASSQAGQGRGVRETQYF

v_gene: TRBV7-3
j_gene: TRBJ2-2
abundance: -
d_gene: TRBD2
CDR3nt: TGTGCCAGCAGCCCAGACGGGGGGGCGAACACCGGGGAGCTGTTTTTT
CDR3aa: CASSPDGGANTGELFF

v_gene: TRBV7-6
j_gene: TRBJ1-2
abundance: -
d_gene: -
CDR3nt: TGTGCCAGCAGCTCACATAGCCAGGGTCGGAACTATGGCTACACCTTC
CDR3aa: CASSSHSQGRNYGYTF

v_gene: TRBV6-5
j_gene: TRBJ2-3
abundance: -
d_gene: TRBD2
CDR3nt: TGTGCCAGCAAAGTGGGGGGGAACACAGATACGCAGTATTTT
CDR3aa: CASKVGGNTDTQYF

v_gene: TRBV9
j_gene: TRBJ2-1
abundance: -
d_gene: -
CDR3nt: TGTGCCAGCAGCGTAGGCCGGGGCTCCTACAATGAGCAGTTCTTC
CDR3aa: CASSVGRGSYNEQFF

v_gene: TRBV18
j_gene: TRBJ2-1
abundance: -
d_gene: -
CDR3nt: TGTGCCAGCTCACTAGGACAGTACAATGAGCAGTTCTTC
CDR3aa: CASSLGQYNEQFF

v_gene: TRBV7-9
j_gene: TRBJ1-2
abundance: -
d_gene: -
CDR3nt: TGTGCCAGCAGCTTATCCGTGGCGGGATATGGCTACACCTTC
CDR3aa: CASSLSVAGYGYTF

v_gene: TRBV27
j_gene: TRBJ1-6
abundance: few
d_gene: TRBD1
CDR3nt: TGTGCCAGCAGTTCGGACAGGGTTGTTCGTAATTGGAGGCCCCTCCACTTT
CDR3aa: CASSSDRVVRNWRPLHF

v_gene: TRBV13
j_gene: TRBJ2-3
abundance: -
d_gene: -
CDR3nt: TGTGCCAGCAGCTTATCCTTACGAACAGCCTCAGCCCACCTTTCTAGCACAGATACGCAGTATTTT
CDR3aa: CASSLSLRTASAHLSSTDTQYF

v_gene: TRBV25-1
j_gene: TRBJ1-6
abundance: once
d_gene: TRBD1
CDR3nt: TGTGCCAGCAGGGACAGGGTGGGATCACCCCTCCACTTT
CDR3aa: CASRDRVGSPLHF

v_gene: TRBV5-1
j_gene: TRBJ2-2
abundance: -
d_gene: TRBD1
CDR3nt: TGCGCCAGCAGTGGTCGGACAGGGCGGACCGGGGAGCTGTTTTTT
CDR3aa: CASSGRTGRTGELFF

v_gene: TRBV7-3
j_gene: TRBJ2-3
abundance: few
d_gene: -
CDR3nt: TGTGCCAGCAGCCCAGGTCAGGGTAAACTCACAGATACGCAGTATTTT
CDR3aa: CASSPGQGKLTDTQYF

v_gene: TRBV3-1/TRBV3-2
j_gene: TRBJ1-2
abundance: few
d_gene: TRBD1
CDR3nt: TGTGCCAGCAGTAGAGACAGGGGTGCGGACTATGGCTACACCTTC
CDR3aa: CASSRDRGADYGYTF

v_gene: TRBV2
j_gene: TRBJ1-6
abundance: -
d_gene: -
CDR3nt: TGTGCCAGCGCCCCGGACACTCATAATTCACCCCTCCACTTT
CDR3aa: CASAPDTHNSPLHF

v_gene: TRBV12-5
j_gene: TRBJ1-5
abundance: -
d_gene: -
CDR3nt: TGTGCTAGTGGTTCCGTGGGGCCCAATCAGCCCCAGCATTTT
CDR3aa: CASGSVGPNQPQHF

v_gene: TRBV7-6
j_gene: TRBJ2-5
abundance: -
d_gene: TRBD1
CDR3nt: TGTGCCAGCAGCCTAACAGGGGAGGAGACCCAGTACTTC
CDR3aa: CASSLTGEETQYF

v_gene: TRBV2
j_gene: TRBJ2-1
abundance: -
d_gene: -
CDR3nt: TGTGCCAGCAGTGAAGCCGGGGGACAGTACAATGAGCAGTTCTTC
CDR3aa: CASSEAGGQYNEQFF

v_gene: TRBV3-1/TRBV3-2
j_gene: TRBJ1-2
abundance: -
d_gene: -
CDR3nt: TGTGCCAGCAGCCACCGGGGGAGGGATGGCTACACCTTC
CDR3aa: CASSHRGRDGYTF

v_gene: TRBV5-4
j_gene: TRBJ1-3
abundance: few
d_gene: TRBD1
CDR3nt: TGTGCCAGCAGCTGGGACAGGGTGAACACCATATATTTT
CDR3aa: CASSWDRVNTIYF

v_gene: TRBV4-1
j_gene: TRBJ1-5
abundance: -
d_gene: -
CDR3nt: TGCGCCAGCAGCCAAGATGGGGGGAATCAGCCCCAGCATTTT
CDR3aa: CASSQDGGNQPQHF

v_gene: TRBV6-5
j_gene: TRBJ2-1
abundance: -
d_gene: -
CDR3nt: TGTGCCAGCAGTTTAGGGGGTCTGGAAAATGAGCAGTTCTTC
CDR3aa: CASSLGGLENEQFF

v_gene: TRBV5-1
j_gene: TRBJ1-1
abundance: -
d_gene: -
CDR3nt: TGCGCCAGCAGCTTGACGGGGAAGGGAAGCACTGAAGCTTTCTTT
CDR3aa: CASSLTGKGSTEAFF

v_gene: TRBV12-5
j_gene: TRBJ1-3
abundance: -
d_gene: -
CDR3nt: TGTGCTAGTGGAGGGAGAGCACCCTCTGGAAACACCATATATTTT
CDR3aa: CASGGRAPSGNTIYF

v_gene: TRBV9
j_gene: TRBJ1-6
abundance: -
d_gene: -
CDR3nt: TGTGCCAGCAGCGTAGGGGGGGATAATTCACCCCTCCACTTT
CDR3aa: CASSVGGDNSPLHF

v_gene: TRBV7-9
j_gene: TRBJ1-4
abundance: -
d_gene: TRBD1
CDR3nt: TGTGCCAGCAGCCCCCCGGGACAGGTATATGAAAAACTGTTTTTT
CDR3aa: CASSPPGQVYEKLFF

v_gene: TRBV5-5
j_gene: TRBJ1-2
abundance: -
d_gene: -
CDR3nt: TGTGCCAGCAGCGGAGGAGGGACGGTAATTTATGGCTACACCTTC
CDR3aa: CASSGGGTVIYGYTF

v_gene: TRBV18
j_gene: TRBJ2-3
abundance: -
d_gene: TRBD2
CDR3nt: TGTGCCAGCTCACCAAGGACTAGCGATGGAAATACGCAGTATTTT
CDR3aa: CASSPRTSDGNTQYF

v_gene: TRBV2
j_gene: TRBJ1-2
abundance: -
d_gene: -
CDR3nt: TGTGCCAGCAGTGAACTACGGGGGTTCTATGGCTACACCTTC
CDR3aa: CASSELRGFYGYTF

v_gene: TRBV27
j_gene: TRBJ1-4
abundance: -
d_gene: -
CDR3nt: TGTGCCAGCAGCCCCGGGGCGGGAAGGAGTGAAAAACTGTTTTTT
CDR3aa: CASSPGAGRSEKLFF

v_gene: TRBV6-1
j_gene: TRBJ1-4
abundance: -
d_gene: TRBD1
CDR3nt: TGTGCCAGCAGTGGAGGACAGGGGGCATTAACTAATGAAAAACTGTTTTTT
CDR3aa: CASSGGQGALTNEKLFF